The 32 T cell receptor beta chains listed next were all sequenced from one sample in a study of OX40 agonist ivuxolimab in advanced cancers. Assay: immunoSEQ multiplex PCR; the TCRdb copy retains only in-frame clones and omits some. The sample lists 60,000 to 85,000 clones, around 86% occurring once. The sample here was CD4+ or CD8+ T cells sorted from blood, taken in a trial of the OX40 agonist ivuxolimab. These receptor sequences come from an adult with an advanced solid tumor such as melanoma, head and neck, liver or kidney cancer.

The V gene is TRBV7-2, the J gene TRBJ2-7; 8 bases are shared with TRBD2. The CDR3 runs to 16 residues. V dropped 5 bases and J dropped 6; count of bases not matched to a gene: 15. In germline, CDR1 is SGHTA, CDR2 FQGNSA. The CDR3 coding sequence is TGTGCCAGCAGCCATACCTCGGGCGAGCGGGGGATCGAGCAGTACTTC. It is translated as CASSHTSGERGIEQYF. The variable domain in full, with the rest retrieved from reference TRBV7-2 and TRBJ2-7, is GAGVSQSPSNKVTEKGKDVELRCDPISGHTALYWYRQSLGQGLEFLIYFQGNSAPDKSGLPSDRFSAERTGGSVSTLTIQRTQQEDSAVYLCASSHTSGERGIEQYFGPGTRLTVT.

This chain uses TRBV18 with TRBJ2-4; perhaps D is TRBD1 or TRBD2 (5 bases each). The germline gives CDR1 KGHSH, CDR2 LQKENI. Trimming removed 6 bases from V and 0 bases from J, with 21 bases in between. The CDR3 length is 18 residues. In nucleotides, the CDR3 is TGTGCCAGCTCTCACCGGGACGCTCTTGTGCTAGCCAAAAACATTCAGTACTTC. Its protein product is CASSHRDALVLAKNIQYF.

The chain is built from TRBV6-5 and TRBJ1-4, with a possible D match to TRBD1 (5 bases). The germline V and J ends were trimmed by 0 bases and 7 bases, with 9 bases remaining between them. The CDR3 has 14 residues. The germline CDR1 and CDR2 sequences are MNHEY and SVGAGI. CDR3 residues: CASSYSGASEKLFF. The CDR3 DNA reads as TGTGCCAGCAGTTACTCCGGGGCGAGTGAAAAACTGTTTTTT.

This chain connects TRBV6-8 to TRBJ2-1; TRBD2 matches at 11 bases. This CDR3 contains 19 residues. Trimming cost V 6 bases and J 2 bases; bases outside gene matches: 15. Germline V lookup: CDR1 MNHGY, CDR2 SAAAGT. As DNA, the CDR3 is TGTGCCAGCAGCTCCCTGATAGAAACTAGCGGGGGAGCCTACAATGAGCAGTTCTTC. Amino acids: CASSSLIETSGGAYNEQFF.

The rearrangement links TRBV6-1 to TRBJ2-1; TRBD2 matches at 7 bases. The CDR3 runs 14 residues. Germline V gene lookup returns CDR1 MNHNS and CDR2 SASEGT. Trimming removed 4 bases from V and 7 bases from J; junction bases left unmatched: 7. CDR3 nucleotides: TGTGCCAGCAGTGCTAGCGGAGCCCTTAATGAGCAGTTCTTC. This codes for CASSASGALNEQFF.

The table lists this clone with a few counts. This chain links TRBV7-9 with TRBJ1-2; possible D gene TRBD1, 5 bases. This CDR3 contains 13 residues. CDR1 is SEHNR, CDR2 FQNEAQ, per germline (reference sequence). V was shortened by 5 bases and J by 8 bases, with 15 bases between the two germline ends. CDR3 loop: CASSETGPGGYTF. CDR3 nucleotides: TGTGCCAGCAGCGAAACAGGACCCGGAGGCTACACCTTC.

The CDR3 region has the DNA TGTGCCAGCAGCTTGTTGGTTACGGGCAATCAGCCCCAGCATTTT. Encoded protein: CASSLLVTGNQPQHF. V and J are TRBV5-5 and TRBJ1-5; D is unresolved. The V and J ends lost 1 base and 2 bases respectively, with 10 bases between them. The CDR3 is 15 amino acids. Germline values: CDR1 SGHKS, CDR2 YYEKEE (reference sequence).

The genes are TRBV28 and TRBJ1-6, with D perhaps matching TRBD1 (6 bases). CDR1 is MDHEN and CDR2 is SYDVKM in the germline V gene. With 3 bases removed from V and 9 bases from J, the gap between germline ends came to 12 bases. The CDR3 length is 14 residues. CDR3 DNA: TGTGCCAGCAGTTTTTACAGGGCCGGTTCACCCCTCCACTTT. This gives the protein CASSFYRAGSPLHF.

J is TRBJ2-3 and V is TRBV9; D might be TRBD2 (6 bases). CDR3 length: 15 residues. Germline lookup yields CDR1 SGDLS and CDR2 YYNGEE. With 0 bases removed from V and 3 bases from J, the gap between germline ends came to 11 bases. CDR3 nucleotide sequence: TGTGCCAGCAGCGTAGCCGGGGGACCGACAGATACGCAGTATTTT. It specifies CASSVAGGPTDTQYF.

The genes are TRBV7-2 and TRBJ1-1; D call uncertain. Germline values: CDR1 SGHTA, CDR2 FQGNSA. Trimming cost V 5 bases and J 4 bases, with 8 bases left between them. There are 12 residues in the CDR3. The CDR3 DNA sequence: TGTGCCAGCAGCCGCAAGCTCACTGAAGCTTTCTTT. It translates to CASSRKLTEAFF.

The rearrangement joins TRBV21-1 to TRBJ2-7; the table's D call of TRBD1 was not tested on the DNA. TRBV21-1 is given as a pseudogene. This CDR3 is 14 amino acids long. The CDR3, as DNA: TGTGCCAGCAGCTCGAGTGGGGGCAGGGCCGAGCAGTACTTC. Its translation: CASSSSGGRAEQYF.

The chain joins TRBV7-2 to TRBJ1-2; the match to TRBD1 covers 10 bases. CDR3 length: 16 amino acids. The germline gives CDR1 SGHTA, CDR2 FQGNSA. V was pared by 4 bases and J by 4 bases, with 9 bases of the junction left unmatched. The CDR3 bases are TGTGCCAGCAGCTCCCCCCGGACAGGGGGGGTCTATGGCTACACCTTC. As protein: CASSSPRTGGVYGYTF. The variable domain in full, with the rest retrieved from reference TRBV7-2 and TRBJ1-2, is GAGVSQSPSNKVTEKGKDVELRCDPISGHTALYWYRQSLGQGLEFLIYFQGNSAPDKSGLPSDRFSAERTGGSVSTLTIQRTQQEDSAVYLCASSSPRTGGVYGYTFGSGTRLTVV.

The J gene is TRBJ2-1, the V gene TRBV19, with TRBD2 matching over 15 bases. Germline-derived CDR1 and CDR2 are LNHDA and SQIVND (reference sequence). Trimming cost V 5 bases and J 5 bases; bases outside gene matches: 4. The CDR3 sequence is 16 residues long. The chain's CDR3 is CASSSGLAGGHNEQFF. DNA for the CDR3: TGTGCCAGTAGTTCCGGACTAGCGGGAGGGCACAATGAGCAGTTCTTC.

This chain links TRBV27 with TRBJ1-1; no firm D call. The V and J ends lost 2 bases and 1 base respectively, with 11 bases between them. CDR3 length equals 15 residues. Germline CDR1 and CDR2: MNHEY and SMNVEV (reference sequence). The CDR3 coding sequence is TGTGCCAGCAGTTTAAATAACAGAGGGAACACTGAAGCTTTCTTT. This translates into CASSLNNRGNTEAFF.

The chain is built from TRBV2 and TRBJ1-2, with TRBD1 as a possible D gene (5 bases). The CDR3 runs to 13 residues. V lost 4 bases, J lost 8 bases, and 14 bases lay in between. Germline CDR1 is SNHLY and CDR2 is FYNNEI. As DNA, the CDR3 is TGTGCCAGCAGTGGGGAAAGGGGCGGCGGCTACACCTTC. Its protein product is CASSGERGGGYTF.

Only one count was recorded for this clone. The V and J genes are TRBV6-1 and TRBJ2-7; D is possibly TRBD1 (6 bases). The CDR3 length is 13 residues. Trimming took off 3 bases at V and 3 bases at J, with 9 bases between the two ends. Germline-derived CDR1 and CDR2 are MNHNS and SASEGT. CDR3 coding DNA: TGTGCCAGCAGTGACAGGGGAAGCTACGAGCAGTACTTC. It is translated as CASSDRGSYEQYF.

This chain uses TRBV4-1 with TRBJ2-3, with D perhaps assigned TRBD1 or TRBD2 (5 bases each). The ends were cut back, 3 bases at V and 1 base at J, with 14 bases in the middle. There are 16 residues in the CDR3. Germline V CDR1 and CDR2: MGHRA, YSYEKL. Written as DNA, the CDR3 is TGCGCCAGCAGCCAGAGGGACCTCTTGGGCACAGATACGCAGTATTTT. It is translated as CASSQRDLLGTDTQYF.

The J gene is TRBJ2-1, the V gene TRBV6-1; TRBD2 agrees at 7 bases. V dropped 3 bases and J dropped 4; count of bases not matched to a gene: 3. This CDR3 is 14 amino acids long. Germline-derived CDR1 and CDR2 are MNHNS and SASEGT. As DNA, the CDR3 is TGTGCCAGCAGTGAGGTAGCGGGTTACAATGAGCAGTTCTTC. Translated: CASSEVAGYNEQFF.

The CDR3, as DNA: TGTGCCAGCAGTGGGGGGCACAGCACTTATAGCAATCAGCCCCAGCATTTT. Its protein product is CASSGGHSTYSNQPQHF. This rearrangement joins TRBV6-1 to TRBJ1-5, with a possible D match to TRBD1 (6 bases). The germline V and J ends were trimmed by 4 bases and 0 bases, with 16 bases remaining between them. Germline V gene lookup returns CDR1 MNHNS and CDR2 SASEGT. The CDR3 has 17 amino acids.

The chain employs TRBV27 and TRBJ1-4; D is ambiguous. This CDR3 spans 15 amino acids. The V gene's germline CDR1 is MNHEY and CDR2 SMNVEV (reference sequence). The V and J ends lost 2 bases and 5 bases respectively, with 12 bases between them. CDR3 nucleotide sequence: TGTGCCAGCAGTTTAACACTTGCCCCGAATGAAAAACTGTTTTTT. Translation gives CASSLTLAPNEKLFF.

The chain is built from TRBV6-5 and TRBJ2-7, with 7 bases identical to TRBD1. J was trimmed by 0 bases and V by 6 bases; bases with no gene match: 8. Germline V gene data show CDR1 as MNHEY and CDR2 as SVGAGI. The CDR3 spans 15 residues. CDR3 in DNA: TGTGCCAGCAGCCCGACAGGGCTGAGCTCCTACGAGCAGTACTTC. Translation gives CASSPTGLSSYEQYF.

This clone was counted a few times. This chain connects TRBV5-1 to TRBJ1-5, with D hard to call. The length of the CDR3 is 13 residues. From germline, CDR1 is SGHRS and CDR2 YFSETQ. The V and J ends lost 2 bases and 9 bases respectively, with 12 bases between them. The CDR3 region is CASSFDGTGPQHF. CDR3 DNA sequence: TGCGCCAGCAGCTTCGATGGAACGGGGCCCCAGCATTTT.

The rearrangement links TRBV6-6 to TRBJ2-7, with 10 nucleotides matching TRBD2. The V and J ends lost 5 bases and 6 bases, in that order; junction bases with no gene match: 7. From germline, CDR1 is MNHNY and CDR2 SVGAGI (reference sequence). CDR3 length equals 14 residues. The CDR3 DNA reads as TGTGCCAGCAGTGGTAGCGGGAGGTTGTCCGAGCAGTACTTC. This codes for CASSGSGRLSEQYF.

The gene calls are TRBV2 and TRBJ1-3; TRBD1 is a possible D gene (6 bases). CDR1 is SNHLY and CDR2 is FYNNEI in the germline V gene. The V gene lost 5 bases and the J gene lost 4 bases, with 15 bases spanning the gap. The length of the CDR3 is 15 residues. CDR3 residues: CASSPQGLTGNTIYF. The CDR3 DNA follows: TGTGCCAGCAGTCCACAGGGTCTAACGGGAAACACCATATATTTT.

The rearrangement uses TRBV19 and TRBJ2-3; D is undetermined. The CDR3 sequence is 13 residues long. CDR1 and CDR2 (germline): LNHDA, SQIVND (reference sequence). Between the trimmed V and J ends, which lost 5 bases and 2 bases, there was a span of 8 bases. CDR3 residues: CASSRRNTDTQYF. The CDR3 DNA follows: TGTGCCAGTAGTCGTCGGAACACAGATACGCAGTATTTT.

This clone was observed a handful of times. The chain uses TRBV5-1 and TRBJ1-6; D not certain. CDR3 length: 15 amino acids. Looked up from germline, CDR1 is SGHRS and CDR2 is YFSETQ. Trimming took 4 bases from V and 9 from J, leaving 17 bases between them. CDR3 amino acids: CASSPGGPLGSPLHF. In DNA, the CDR3 is TGCGCCAGCAGCCCGGGCGGGCCGTTGGGTTCACCCCTCCACTTT.

This chain uses TRBV29-1 with TRBJ2-5, with D possibly matching TRBD2 (5 bases). Germline lookup yields CDR1 SQVTM and CDR2 ANQGSEA. The V end lost 3 bases, the J end lost 2 bases, and 13 bases lay between the germline ends. The CDR3 covers 14 residues. Written as DNA, the CDR3 is TGCAGCGTTGATTTCGGGATCTCGCAAGAGACCCAGTACTTC. It specifies CSVDFGISQETQYF.

The chain uses TRBV11-2 and TRBJ2-3; D gene unclear. The germline V gene encodes CDR1 SGHAT and CDR2 FQNNGV. Trimming stripped 8 bases from V and 0 bases from J, with 15 bases between. The CDR3 is made up of 15 amino acids. The CDR3 DNA reads as TGTGCCAGCTCACGGCAGACCCTTAGCACAGATACGCAGTATTTT. Its translation: CASSRQTLSTDTQYF.

The count of this clone is one. This chain uses TRBV19 with TRBJ1-4, with D unclear. This CDR3 region has 13 residues. Germline V gene sequence: CDR1 LNHDA, CDR2 SQIVND (reference sequence). V shed 3 bases and J shed 8 bases, with 10 bases lying between them. This CDR3 is CASSMPAAEKLFF. In nucleotides, the CDR3 is TGTGCCAGTAGTATGCCCGCGGCAGAAAAACTGTTTTTT.

This chain links TRBV5-8 with TRBJ1-5, with D hard to call. Germline V CDR1 and CDR2: SGHTS, YDEGEE. The CDR3 runs to 13 residues. The germline V and J ends were trimmed by 0 bases and 7 bases, with 8 bases remaining between them. DNA for the CDR3: TGTGCCAGCAGCTTGGAAGGAAGACAGCCCCAGCATTTT. Amino acid sequence: CASSLEGRQPQHF. Drawing the rest from reference TRBV5-8 and TRBJ1-5, the complete variable domain is EAGVTQSPTHLIKTRGQQATLRCSPISGHTSVYWYQQALGLGLQFLLWYDEGEERNRGNFPPRFSGRQFPNYSSELNVNALELEDSALYLCASSLEGRQPQHFGDGTRLSIL.

V and J are TRBV27 and TRBJ1-2; no clear D gene. This CDR3 is built from 16 residues. Trimming shortened V by 0 bases and J by 4 bases, and 15 bases separated the two germline ends. CDR1 MNHEY and CDR2 SMNVEV come from the germline V gene (reference sequence). The CDR3 spells CASSLSTPEGSYGYTF. CDR3 DNA sequence: TGTGCCAGCAGTTTATCGACACCCGAAGGATCCTATGGCTACACCTTC.

This chain joins TRBV4-1 and TRBJ1-6, with 7 positions matching TRBD1. Losses at the gene ends were 0 bases for V and 10 bases for J; bases not matched to a gene: 9. There are 16 residues in the CDR3. Germline V gives CDR1 MGHRA, CDR2 YSYEKL. CDR3 sequence reads: CASSQERLQGYSPLHF. The CDR3 DNA follows: TGCGCCAGCAGCCAAGAGAGGTTACAGGGGTACTCACCCCTCCACTTT.